Presented here are 29 T cell receptor beta chains from one specimen sequenced in a study of type 1 regulatory T cells. Whole-study findings and limits: Compared with non-type 1 regulatory T cells, type 1 regulatory T cells showed a more restricted TCR repertoire.

The antigens of these receptors remain unknown. Using its own MiXCR run on the reads, TCRdb lists one record per CDR3 protein. This sample yields fewer than 80,000 distinct CDR3 sequences, of which less than 25% are seen a single time; roughly 8% belongs to the top ten. Sequencing was carried out using cultured type 1 regulatory T (Tr1) cells, either the whole culture or a sorted fraction (not recorded which). These receptors originate from a human donor in good health.

The gene calls are TRBV9 and TRBJ2-1; 9 bases match TRBD2. V was clipped by 3 bases and J by 4 bases; unmatched bases: 2. The CDR3 has 14 residues. Looked up from germline, CDR1 is SGDLS and CDR2 is YYNGEE. The CDR3 spells CASSGGLAYNEQFF. The CDR3 DNA follows: TGTGCCAGCAGCGGGGGACTAGCTTACAATGAGCAGTTCTTC. Drawing the rest from reference TRBV9 and TRBJ2-1, the complete variable domain is DSGVTQTPKHLITATGQRVTLRCSPRSGDLSVYWYQQSLDQGLQFLIQYYNGEERAKGNILERFSAQQFPDLHSELNLSSLELGDSALYFCASSGGLAYNEQFFGPGTRLTVL.

This clonotype appeared a few times. V gene TRBV6-5 combines with J gene TRBJ1-6, with 7 bases lining up with TRBD1. The CDR3 extends over 15 amino acids. V was clipped by 2 bases and J by 6 bases; unmatched bases: 4. The germline gives CDR1 MNHEY, CDR2 SVGAGI. The CDR3 DNA is TGTGCCAGCAGTTACAGGGACAGCCCTAATTCACCCCTCCACTTT. This encodes CASSYRDSPNSPLHF.

The CDR3 DNA reads as TGTGCCAGCAGCTGGCCCTTGGGGGAGCAGTACTTC. Encoded protein: CASSWPLGEQYF. The chain carries TRBV5-4 and TRBJ2-7; D not resolved. Trimming removed 3 bases from V and 7 bases from J, with 11 bases in between. The CDR3 totals 12 residues. Germline V lookup: CDR1 SGHNT, CDR2 YYREEE (reference sequence).

This clonotype was found a few times. This sequence joins TRBV12-3 or TRBV12-4 and TRBJ2-7, with D unresolved. The CDR3 consists of 13 residues. Trimming cost V 0 bases and J 7 bases, with 10 bases left between them. The CDR3 DNA is TGTGCCAGCAGTTTAGCATCCAGTAGGGAGCAGTACTTC. It specifies CASSLASSREQYF.

This chain joins TRBV28 and TRBJ1-1; D is perhaps TRBD1 (5 bases). The V end lost 3 bases, the J end lost 4 bases, and 15 bases lay between the germline ends. Germline CDR1 MDHEN, CDR2 SYDVKM. The CDR3 sequence is 15 residues long. For the CDR3, the DNA is TGTGCCAGCAGTTTGCCGGGGACCCTGGGCACTGAAGCTTTCTTT. As protein: CASSLPGTLGTEAFF.

This clonotype was found a few times. V usage is TRBV15 and J usage is TRBJ2-7; D call uncertain. The germline CDR1 and CDR2 sequences are LNHNV and YYDKDF (reference sequence). V was shortened by 0 bases and J by 2 bases, with 2 bases between the two germline ends. The CDR3 is 12 residues long. In DNA form, the CDR3 reads TGTGCCACCAGCAGAGATGCCTACGAGCAGTACTTC. This translates into CATSRDAYEQYF.

The CDR3 region has the DNA TGTGCCAGCAGCCAAAACACGGGGACTCATGAAAAACTGTTTTTT. Encoded protein: CASSQNTGTHEKLFF. The J gene is TRBJ1-4, the V gene TRBV11-2; possibly TRBD1 for D (5 bases). CDR1 and CDR2 (germline): SGHAT, FQNNGV. The CDR3 has 15 amino acids. Between the trimmed V and J ends, which lost 5 bases and 6 bases, there was a span of 16 bases.

The chain has TRBV5-1 and TRBJ2-3, with TRBD2 matching 8 bases. Germline V gene sequence: CDR1 SGHRS, CDR2 YFSETQ. V gave up 1 base and J gave up 2 bases; unmatched junction bases: 6. This CDR3 has 16 residues. The CDR3 protein is CASSLKTSGNTDTQYF. The CDR3, as DNA: TGCGCCAGCAGCTTGAAAACTAGCGGTAACACAGATACGCAGTATTTT.

The chain couples TRBV7-8 to TRBJ1-5; no reliable D call. Deletions cut 5 bases from V and 6 bases from J, with 14 bases between. This CDR3 has 14 amino acids. Germline CDR1 SGHVS, CDR2 FQNEAQ. The CDR3 nucleotides are TGTGCCAGCAGCCAGCACCTCGGGGTTCAGCCCCAGCATTTT. This gives the protein CASSQHLGVQPQHF. Based on the CDR3 plus reference TRBV7-8 and TRBJ1-5, the full variable domain is GAGVSQSPRYKVAKRGQDVALRCDPISGHVSLFWYQQALGQGPEFLTYFQNEAQLDKSGLPSDRFFAERPEGSVSTLKIQRTQQEDSAVYLCASSQHLGVQPQHFGDGTRLSIL.

The V and J genes are TRBV20-1 and TRBJ1-4; no firm D call. This CDR3 has 14 residues. Germline V CDR1 and CDR2: DFQATT, SNEGSKA (reference sequence). V was cut by 2 bases and J by 5 bases, with 12 bases left in between. The CDR3: CSARTGSKNEKLFF. In nucleotides, the CDR3 is TGCAGTGCTAGAACCGGGTCGAAGAATGAAAAACTGTTTTTT.

The rearrangement uses TRBV7-9 and TRBJ2-2; D call uncertain. The CDR3 runs 15 residues. V gave up 4 bases and J gave up 4 bases, with 13 bases separating them. CDR1 is SEHNR, CDR2 FQNEAQ, per germline (reference sequence). CDR3 amino acids: CASSYSWSGTGELFF. The CDR3 DNA sequence: TGTGCCAGCAGCTACAGTTGGAGTGGCACCGGGGAGCTGTTTTTT.

This clonotype came up a few times. V is TRBV20-1 and J is TRBJ2-1; 10 nucleotides match TRBD2. Germline CDR1 is DFQATT and CDR2 is SNEGSKA (reference sequence). V was pared by 0 bases and J by 4 bases, with 6 bases of the junction left unmatched. The CDR3 consists of 16 residues. The CDR3 bases are TGCAGTGCTAGAGATCCGGGGACTAGCGTTTACAATGAGCAGTTCTTC. The encoded protein is CSARDPGTSVYNEQFF.

This clonotype came up once. The chain links TRBV5-1 to TRBJ1-3; the D gene is possibly TRBD1 (6 bases). V was cut by 1 base and J by 0 bases, with 11 bases left in between. The CDR3 is 16 residues long. Germline loops: CDR1 SGHRS, CDR2 YFSETQ. DNA for the CDR3: TGCGCCAGCAGCTTGACAGGGCCAAGCTCTGGAAACACCATATATTTT. This gives the protein CASSLTGPSSGNTIYF.

The CDR3 reads CSEGRASTDTQYF. CDR3 coding DNA: TGCAGTGAAGGGAGAGCGAGCACAGATACGCAGTATTTT. The V and J genes are TRBV20-1 and TRBJ2-3, with TRBD2 as a possible D gene (5 bases). Trimming removed 7 bases at V and 0 bases at J, with 11 bases between. CDR1 is DFQATT, CDR2 SNEGSKA, per germline (reference sequence). The length of the CDR3 is 13 residues.

The rearrangement joins TRBV27 to TRBJ2-3; no definite D call. The V gene lost 3 bases and the J gene lost 2 bases, with 9 bases spanning the gap. CDR3 length: 14 residues. CDR1 and CDR2 from the germline V gene are MNHEY and SMNVEV (reference sequence). This CDR3 reads CASSFSRVTDTQYF. For the CDR3, the DNA is TGTGCCAGCAGTTTCAGCAGAGTCACAGATACGCAGTATTTT.

This clonotype was detected ten times or more. The chain joins TRBV5-1 to TRBJ2-5; D unresolved. Germline CDR1 reads SGHRS; CDR2 reads YFSETQ. This CDR3 has 14 amino acids. Between the trimmed V and J ends, which lost 5 bases and 1 base, there was a span of 12 bases. The CDR3: CASRESPGQETQYF. The CDR3 bases are TGCGCCAGCAGAGAATCTCCTGGCCAAGAGACCCAGTACTTC.

V usage is TRBV29-1 and J usage is TRBJ1-4; no clear D gene. There are 13 residues in the CDR3. Germline CDR1 and CDR2: SQVTM and ANQGSEA. V was trimmed by 7 bases and J by 5 bases, leaving 14 bases between them. The CDR3 sequence: CSGSLGGNEKLFF. CDR3 sequence (DNA): TGCAGCGGATCCCTAGGAGGGAATGAAAAACTGTTTTTT.

V is TRBV20-1 and J is TRBJ1-5; D might be TRBD1 (6 bases). Trimming took off 4 bases at V and 1 base at J, with 8 bases between the two ends. Germline-derived CDR1 and CDR2 are DFQATT and SNEGSKA (reference sequence). This CDR3 contains 13 residues. The CDR3 sequence is CSATTGSNQPQHF. CDR3 nucleotide sequence: TGCAGTGCTACAACAGGGAGCAATCAGCCCCAGCATTTT.

This clonotype turned up a few times. The chain joins TRBV15 to TRBJ2-3; unclear D gene. Trimming took off 1 base at V and 6 bases at J, with 14 bases between the two ends. CDR1 is LNHNV and CDR2 is YYDKDF in the germline V gene (reference sequence). This CDR3 comprises 15 residues. CDR3 nucleotides: TGTGCCACCAGCAGAGGAAACCAGTTGGCGGATACGCAGTATTTT. Amino acid sequence: CATSRGNQLADTQYF.

The chain uses TRBV5-1 and TRBJ2-2; D may be TRBD1 (6 bases). The CDR3 has 14 amino acids. The germline V gene encodes CDR1 SGHRS and CDR2 YFSETQ. The V end was cut by 6 bases, the J end by 6 bases, with 15 bases between. In DNA form, the CDR3 reads TGCGCCAGCAAAACAGGGCCGGCGGCCGGGGAGCTGTTTTTT. Translation: CASKTGPAAGELFF.

The table lists this clonotype with a few counts. CDR3 bases: TGTGCCAGTCCTCCCCCGGGTAGGGCCAGCAATGAGCAGTTCTTC. This encodes CASPPPGRASNEQFF. The chain combines TRBV12-3 or TRBV12-4 with TRBJ2-1; D unresolved. This CDR3 spans 15 amino acids. V dropped 9 bases and J dropped 6 bases, with 21 bases sitting between them.

This clonotype was picked up a small number of times. The chain recombines TRBV4-2 with TRBJ2-2; a possible D gene is TRBD1 (7 bases). V lost 3 bases, J lost 0 bases, and 14 bases lay in between. The CDR3 runs to 17 residues. In germline, CDR1 is LGHNA, CDR2 YNFKEQ. The CDR3 DNA follows: TGTGCCAGCAGCCAGGAGCCCAGGGGGGCGAACACCGGGGAGCTGTTTTTT. Residues: CASSQEPRGANTGELFF.

This clonotype was seen only a few times. The chain recombines TRBV12-3 or TRBV12-4 with TRBJ1-5; 7 bases are shared with TRBD1. V gave up 6 bases and J gave up 3 bases; unmatched junction bases: 8. CDR3 size: 15 residues. The CDR3 loop reads CASSPGQAYNQPQHF. The CDR3, as DNA: TGTGCCAGCAGCCCCGGACAGGCCTACAATCAGCCCCAGCATTTT.

This clonotype was counted a few times. The genes are TRBV29-1 and TRBJ2-7; D might be TRBD2 (6 bases). Trimming stripped 1 base from V and 2 bases from J, with 9 bases between. Germline-derived CDR1 and CDR2 are SQVTM and ANQGSEA. CDR3 size: 13 residues. The CDR3 region is CSVEVAGPYEQYF. CDR3 DNA sequence: TGCAGCGTTGAAGTTGCGGGGCCCTACGAGCAGTACTTC.

This clonotype turned up a few times. J is TRBJ2-7 and V is TRBV7-2, with a possible D match to TRBD2 (6 bases). Trimming shortened V by 5 bases and J by 3 bases, and 17 bases separated the two germline ends. The CDR3 has 15 amino acids. Looked up from germline, CDR1 is SGHTA and CDR2 is FQGNSA. The CDR3 spells CASSLGGGNSYEQYF. Written as DNA, the CDR3 is TGTGCCAGCAGCCTAGGAGGCGGGAATAGCTACGAGCAGTACTTC.

This clonotype was detected many times. A read error may account for a junction end that differs from germline. This rearrangement joins TRBV5-1 to TRBJ2-7; the D gene is possibly TRBD2 (7 bases). The CDR3 extends over 14 amino acids. Germline V lookup: CDR1 SGHRS, CDR2 YFSETQ. The chain's CDR3 is CASSKTGGSHEQYF. The CDR3 DNA reads as TGCGCCAGCTCGAAGACGGGGGGCTCCCACGAGCAGTACTTC.

The chain is built from TRBV6-2 or TRBV6-3 and TRBJ2-2, with TRBD1 matching 9 bases. Trimming cost V 2 bases and J 3 bases; bases outside gene matches: 7. This CDR3 comprises 17 residues. Per germline, CDR1 MNHEY and CDR2 SVGEGT. This CDR3 reads CASSYRRDRVDTGELFF. In nucleotides, the CDR3 is TGTGCCAGCAGTTACCGCCGGGACAGGGTCGACACCGGGGAGCTGTTTTTT.

This clonotype came up a few times. The rearrangement uses TRBV29-1 and TRBJ2-3; TRBD2 might be the D (5 bases). Trimming took 4 bases from V and 4 from J, leaving 9 bases between them. Looked up from germline, CDR1 is SQVTM and CDR2 is ANQGSEA. The CDR3 runs to 12 residues. The CDR3 sequence is CSVVLRADTQYF. As DNA, the CDR3 is TGCAGCGTTGTTTTGAGGGCAGATACGCAGTATTTT.

This clonotype has more than one count but fewer than ten. The chain carries TRBV29-1 and TRBJ2-5, with TRBD2 identical over 11 bases. CDR3 length equals 13 residues. V lost 3 bases and J lost 5; bases outside the gene matches: 2. Germline CDR1 reads SQVTM; CDR2 reads ANQGSEA. This chain's CDR3 is CSVETSGIETQYF. CDR3 nucleotides: TGCAGCGTTGAGACTAGCGGGATCGAGACCCAGTACTTC.